A single sample is the source of the 31 T cell receptor beta chains below, sequenced in a study of T cells in Graves' hyperthyroidism and ophthalmopathy. RNA transcripts served as the template for amplifying TCR beta CDR3 regions. During a first-round RT-PCR of the TCR CDR3, the HTBI primer set was used. TCRdb called the multiplex PCR reads again in MiXCR, with one record for every CDR3 protein. The sample lists around 440,000 distinct CDR3 sequences, approximately 14% seen once, with 7.7% in the top ten. Material for sequencing was blood. The receptors were gathered from a woman aged 18 to 35 with Graves' hyperthyroidism.

This clonotype was counted a few times. The chain employs TRBV29-1 and TRBJ2-7, with a possible D match to TRBD2 (6 bases). The CDR3 consists of 13 residues. V was shortened by 5 bases and J by 7 bases, with 18 bases between the two germline ends. CDR1 and CDR2 (germline): SQVTM, ANQGSEA. The CDR3 bases are TGCAGCGTTCTACTAGCCTTCTCGTTAGAGCAGTACTTC. Translation: CSVLLAFSLEQYF.

The CDR3 is CATSDSEDTGELFF. CDR3 coding DNA: TGTGCCACCAGTGACTCTGAAGACACCGGGGAGCTGTTTTTT. V and J are TRBV24-1 and TRBJ2-2; D ambiguous. Per the germline V gene, CDR1 is KGHDR and CDR2 is SFDVKD. The CDR3 consists of 14 residues. The germline V and J ends were trimmed by 4 bases and 3 bases, with 8 bases remaining between them.

At least ten counts were recorded for this clonotype. The chain couples TRBV2 to TRBJ2-3; D not certain. Germline assignment: CDR1 SNHLY and CDR2 FYNNEI. This CDR3 has 13 amino acids. V was shortened by 6 bases and J by 2 bases, with 9 bases between the two germline ends. The CDR3 DNA is TGTGCCAGCAGCAGATTTCTCACAGATACGCAGTATTTT. Protein product: CASSRFLTDTQYF.

Many counts were recorded for this clonotype. The chain is built from TRBV30 and TRBJ2-7, with 7 bases fitting TRBD1. The CDR3 extends over 14 amino acids. With 1 base clipped from V and 0 bases from J, the junction kept 3 bases outside the gene matches. Germline CDR1 reads GTSNPN; CDR2 reads SVGIG (reference sequence). CDR3 residues: CAWSDRGYSYEQYF. The CDR3 DNA reads TGTGCCTGGAGTGACAGGGGTTACTCCTACGAGCAGTACTTC.

The V and J genes are TRBV3-1 and TRBJ1-1; D is unclear. This CDR3 has 13 residues. Germline-derived CDR1 and CDR2 are LGHDT and YNNKEL (reference sequence). V gave up 4 bases and J gave up 5 bases, with 11 bases separating them. The chain's CDR3 is CASSPQLGTEAFF. The CDR3 coding sequence is TGTGCCAGCAGCCCCCAATTAGGTACTGAAGCTTTCTTT.

This clonotype was picked up many times. The J gene is TRBJ1-1, the V gene TRBV12-3 or TRBV12-4, with D uncertain. The CDR3 is made up of 15 amino acids. Trimming pared 1 base from V and 1 base from J, leaving 10 bases between. The CDR3 DNA reads as TGTGCCAGCAGTTTAGGACTCACCCCGAACACTGAAGCTTTCTTT. The encoded protein is CASSLGLTPNTEAFF.

Turning to this clonotype: Germline is not matched at one junction end, which may reflect a read error. The chain recombines TRBV29-1 with TRBJ2-7, with a possible D match to TRBD1 (6 bases). This CDR3 spans 15 amino acids. Germline V gives CDR1 SQVTM, CDR2 ANQGSEA. CDR3 in amino acids: CSGTSSTGPVYDQYF. The CDR3 nucleotides read TGCAGCGGAACTTCTAGTACAGGGCCCGTCTACGATCAGTACTTC.

This clonotype was seen ten or more times. The rearrangement links TRBV25-1 to TRBJ2-2; 12 bases map to TRBD2. Germline V CDR1 and CDR2: MGHDK, SYGVNS. The J segment lost 5 bases and the V segment lost 4 bases, leaving 8 bases of the junction unmatched. The CDR3 loop spans 17 amino acids. CDR3 in DNA: TGTGCCAGCAGTGCAAGACCGGGACTAGCGGGTACCGGGGAGCTGTTTTTT. It specifies CASSARPGLAGTGELFF. The entire variable domain, with the rest obtained from reference TRBV25-1 and TRBJ2-2, is as follows: EADIYQTPRYLVIGTGKKITLECSQTMGHDKMYWYQQDPGMELHLIHYSYGVNSTEKGDLSSESTVSRIRTEHFPLTLESARPSHTSQYLCASSARPGLAGTGELFFGEGSRLTVL.

This clonotype was observed many times. The chain uses TRBV28 and TRBJ1-2; 11 positions match TRBD1. V lost 9 bases and J lost 4; bases outside the gene matches: 13. This CDR3 region has 16 residues. Per germline, CDR1 MDHEN and CDR2 SYDVKM. The CDR3 DNA is TGTGCCAGTTCCGGGACAGGGGGAGAGTTCGTCTATGGCTACACCTTC. Translating gives CASSGTGGEFVYGYTF.

This clonotype was observed at least ten times. The chain joins TRBV28 to TRBJ2-2; D may be TRBD1 (5 bases). The V and J ends lost 6 bases and 7 bases respectively, with 18 bases between them. Germline lookup yields CDR1 MDHEN and CDR2 SYDVKM. The CDR3 spans 15 residues. This chain's CDR3 is CASSPPVGANGELFF. The CDR3, as DNA: TGTGCCAGCAGCCCCCCCGTAGGGGCGAACGGGGAGCTGTTTTTT.

The gene calls are TRBV5-1 and TRBJ1-1, with unresolved D. CDR1 is SGHRS, CDR2 YFSETQ, per germline. V dropped 0 bases and J dropped 1 base, with 13 bases sitting between them. The CDR3 contains 16 residues. The CDR3 sequence: CASSLVGFGKNTEAFF. CDR3 DNA sequence: TGCGCCAGCAGCTTGGTGGGGTTCGGAAAGAACACTGAAGCTTTCTTT.

This chain links TRBV3-1 with TRBJ1-1, with D possibly TRBD1 on 5 matching bases. In germline, CDR1 is LGHDT, CDR2 YNNKEL (reference sequence). The V end lost 3 bases, the J end lost 4 bases, and 12 bases lay between the germline ends. The length of the CDR3 is 14 residues. CDR3 sequence: CASSHRQGITEAFF. As DNA, the CDR3 is TGTGCCAGCAGCCACCGGCAGGGTATCACTGAAGCTTTCTTT.

This clonotype was seen at least ten times. At one end, the junction sequence differs from germline, possibly due to a read error. The CDR3 DNA follows: TGTGCCAGCAGTCCCCGAGGTGGCACGGGCACTGAAGCCTTCTTT. Protein product: CASSPRGGTGTEAFF. V is TRBV28 and J is TRBJ1-1; D unresolved. The germline V gene has CDR1 MDHEN and CDR2 SYDVKM. This CDR3 region has 15 residues.

This clonotype has a count of ten or more. At one of its ends the junction is not consistent with the germline gene, which may arise from a read error. The chain links TRBV7-7 to TRBJ2-1; D call uncertain. The germline V gene encodes CDR1 SSHAT and CDR2 FNYEAQ (reference sequence). The CDR3 runs 13 residues. CDR3 in DNA: TGTGCTAGCAGCTCCGGACCTAACAATGAGCAGTTCTTC. It is translated as CASSSGPNNEQFF.

This clonotype was picked up many times. The chain couples TRBV7-3 to TRBJ2-5, with 8 nucleotides matching TRBD1. The CDR3 spans 15 residues. CDR1 and CDR2 (germline): SGHTA, FQGTGA. Germline trimming cut 3 bases from V and 4 bases from J; bases unmatched to any gene: 7. CDR3 bases: TGTGCCAGCAGCTTGGGTGACAGGGGCAGAGAGACCCAGTACTTC. Its protein product is CASSLGDRGRETQYF.

The table lists this clonotype with a few counts. The genes are TRBV29-1 and TRBJ2-7; TRBD2 aligns across 8 bases. The CDR3 spans 12 residues. The J segment lost 3 bases and the V segment lost 7 bases, leaving 5 bases of the junction unmatched. CDR1 and CDR2 from the germline V gene are SQVTM and ANQGSEA. The CDR3 bases are TGCAGCGGCGGGACTAGTTTCTACGAGCAGTACTTC. This encodes CSGGTSFYEQYF.

This clonotype was recorded a few times. V gene TRBV6-5 combines with J gene TRBJ1-5; tentative D call: TRBD1 (5 bases). CDR3 size: 15 residues. V shed 2 bases and J shed 6 bases, with 14 bases lying between them. Germline V CDR1 and CDR2: MNHEY, SVGAGI. The CDR3 DNA reads as TGTGCCAGCAGTTACCGGGGGGGAGAGGGTCAGCCCCAGCATTTT. Translating gives CASSYRGGEGQPQHF.

This clonotype was observed a few times. The J gene is TRBJ2-5, the V gene TRBV5-1; TRBD1 matches 10 bases. The V and J ends lost 4 bases and 5 bases, in that order; junction bases with no gene match: 8. Germline CDR1 reads SGHRS; CDR2 reads YFSETQ. This CDR3 region has 15 residues. The CDR3: CASSPDRGRRETQYF. CDR3 coding DNA: TGCGCCAGCAGCCCAGACAGGGGGCGACGGGAGACCCAGTACTTC.

This clonotype was detected ten times or more. V and J are TRBV7-9 and TRBJ1-4; tentative D call: TRBD1 (5 bases). This CDR3 is built from 14 residues. The V end was cut by 5 bases, the J end by 7 bases, with 14 bases between. Germline V gene lookup returns CDR1 SEHNR and CDR2 FQNEAQ (reference sequence). In DNA, the CDR3 is TGTGCCAGCAGCCCAATCAGGGCGGGTGAAAAACTGTTTTTT. Translating it yields CASSPIRAGEKLFF.

Comment on this clonotype: This may be a read error, as it is one base from a much larger clone. Without the conserved terminal phenylalanine or tryptophan, this CDR3 likely stems from a read error. The chain has TRBV28 and TRBJ1-2, with D maybe TRBD1 (5 bases). V dropped 6 bases and J dropped 0 bases, with 11 bases sitting between them. The CDR3 has 14 amino acids. CDR1 and CDR2 (germline): MDHEN, SYDVKM. The DNA of the CDR3 is TGTGCCAGCAGGGGACCCGGGTCTAACTATGGCTACACCCTC. Amino acids: CASRGPGSNYGYTL.

This clonotype appeared many times. The rearrangement links TRBV20-1 to TRBJ2-2; D is ambiguous. Germline assignment: CDR1 DFQATT and CDR2 SNEGSKA (reference sequence). Trimming removed 3 bases at V and 0 bases at J, with 11 bases between. CDR3 length equals 15 residues. CDR3 loop: CSAREDYANTGELFF. The CDR3 nucleotides are TGCAGTGCTAGGGAAGATTACGCGAACACCGGGGAGCTGTTTTTT.

This sequence joins TRBV30 and TRBJ2-3; perhaps TRBD2 as D (6 bases). Germline V gene data show CDR1 as GTSNPN and CDR2 as SVGIG (reference sequence). V dropped 5 bases and J dropped 2 bases, with 14 bases sitting between them. There are 14 residues in the CDR3. In nucleotides, the CDR3 is TGTGCCTGGTCAGCGACTAGAAACACAGATACGCAGTATTTT. Its protein product is CAWSATRNTDTQYF.

This clonotype was picked up many times. J is TRBJ2-7 and V is TRBV29-1, with 11 positions matching TRBD1. Trimming removed 5 bases from V and 1 base from J; junction bases left unmatched: 4. CDR1 SQVTM and CDR2 ANQGSEA come from the germline V gene. The CDR3 is 14 residues long. The CDR3: CSVRGTGGSYEQYF. The DNA for the CDR3 is TGCAGCGTTCGCGGGACAGGGGGTTCCTACGAGCAGTACTTC.

A remark on this clonotype: A much more abundant neighbour one base away suggests this may be a read error. The gene calls are TRBV4-2 and TRBJ2-7; the match to TRBD2 covers 11 bases. The germline V gene encodes CDR1 LGHNA and CDR2 YNFKEQ. This CDR3 has 16 residues. This CDR3 reads CDSSQDHTSGSYEQYF. The CDR3 DNA reads as TGTGACAGCAGCCAAGATCACACTAGCGGGAGCTACGAGCAGTACTTC.

This chain joins TRBV5-1 and TRBJ2-2, with D possibly TRBD1 on 5 matching bases. The CDR3 covers 15 residues. The V gene lost 4 bases and the J gene lost 2 bases, with 12 bases spanning the gap. The germline V gene has CDR1 SGHRS and CDR2 YFSETQ. DNA of the CDR3: TGCGCCAGCAGCGTCTTACAGGTTAACACCGGGGAGCTGTTTTTT. It is translated as CASSVLQVNTGELFF.

This clonotype was recorded at least ten times. CDR3 bases: TGTGCCAGCAGCTTGAGGGACAGCCACTACGAGCAGTACTTC. Translation gives CASSLRDSHYEQYF. V usage is TRBV5-8 and J usage is TRBJ2-7; 7 positions agree with TRBD1. The trim removed 1 base at V and 3 bases at J, leaving 4 bases unmatched. CDR3 size: 14 residues. Germline V gene data show CDR1 as SGHTS and CDR2 as YDEGEE.

This clonotype was recorded many times. The chain is built from TRBV27 and TRBJ2-7; D perhaps matches TRBD1 (6 bases). There are 16 residues in the CDR3. Germline values: CDR1 MNHEY, CDR2 SMNVEV (reference sequence). V was pared by 4 bases and J by 2 bases, with 18 bases between. The CDR3 nucleotides are TGTGCCAGCAGTTACGGGACCGGGACAAGGACCTACGAGCAGTACTTC. Translation: CASSYGTGTRTYEQYF.

The table lists this clonotype with many counts. This chain uses TRBV12-3 or TRBV12-4 with TRBJ2-3; 7 bases align to TRBD2. J gave up 2 bases and V 1 base, and 6 bases lay outside the gene matches. The CDR3 has 16 amino acids. The CDR3 nucleotides read TGTGCCAGCAGTTTAGGACTAGCAGGAATCACAGATACGCAGTATTTT. This translates into CASSLGLAGITDTQYF.

This clonotype came up many times. J is TRBJ1-2 and V is TRBV5-1, with 8 bases identical to TRBD1. The J segment lost 5 bases and the V segment lost 3 bases, leaving 9 bases of the junction unmatched. Germline CDR1 reads SGHRS; CDR2 reads YFSETQ. The length of the CDR3 is 15 residues. This CDR3 reads CASSSYGQGIYGYTF. As DNA, the CDR3 is TGCGCCAGCAGCTCGTACGGACAGGGAATTTATGGCTACACCTTC.

This rearrangement joins TRBV25-1 to TRBJ2-7; D might be TRBD2 (6 bases). Between the trimmed V and J ends, which lost 4 bases and 9 bases, there was a span of 10 bases. This CDR3 is built from 11 residues. Germline assignment: CDR1 MGHDK and CDR2 SYGVNS. In DNA, the CDR3 is TGTGCCAGCAGTGGAGCCGGGGGGCAGTACTTC. It is translated as CASSGAGGQYF.

This clonotype was picked up many times. This chain uses TRBV24-1 with TRBJ2-7, with 9 bases fitting TRBD2. Germline V lookup: CDR1 KGHDR, CDR2 SFDVKD. The CDR3 has 15 residues. Trimming took 5 bases from V and 7 from J; bases not matched to a gene: 11. The chain's CDR3 is CATSAGAGGFGEQYF. CDR3 nucleotide sequence: TGTGCCACCAGTGCCGGAGCGGGAGGCTTTGGGGAGCAGTACTTC.